This T cell receptor beta chain was profiled in a study of blood T cell repertoires in COVID-19. The CDR3 runs 16 residues. CDR1 and CDR2 from the germline V gene are SEHNR and FQNEAQ (reference sequence). Trimming removed 1 base from V and 0 bases from J, with 9 bases in between. Original methodology: Researchers report that nucleated cell counts were estimated from reference gene primer amplification. The data were produced by immunoSEQ multiplex PCR, yet TCRdb's version contains in-frame clones alone and is incomplete. The V and J calls and the clone size are those of that table, but D and trimming were determined from the DNA. The repertoire consists of around 190,000 clones, with 88% occurring once and the leading ten covering around 1.5%.

The V and J genes are TRBV7-9 and TRBJ2-2, with a tentative D call TRBD2 (5 bases). Sample: peripheral blood. The receptor was derived from a man between 18 and 35 years old with active or convalescent COVID-19. The CDR3, as DNA: TGTGCCAGCAGCTTAGAAGACGGGGCGAACACCGGGGAGCTGTTTTTT. The encoded protein is CASSLEDGANTGELFF.